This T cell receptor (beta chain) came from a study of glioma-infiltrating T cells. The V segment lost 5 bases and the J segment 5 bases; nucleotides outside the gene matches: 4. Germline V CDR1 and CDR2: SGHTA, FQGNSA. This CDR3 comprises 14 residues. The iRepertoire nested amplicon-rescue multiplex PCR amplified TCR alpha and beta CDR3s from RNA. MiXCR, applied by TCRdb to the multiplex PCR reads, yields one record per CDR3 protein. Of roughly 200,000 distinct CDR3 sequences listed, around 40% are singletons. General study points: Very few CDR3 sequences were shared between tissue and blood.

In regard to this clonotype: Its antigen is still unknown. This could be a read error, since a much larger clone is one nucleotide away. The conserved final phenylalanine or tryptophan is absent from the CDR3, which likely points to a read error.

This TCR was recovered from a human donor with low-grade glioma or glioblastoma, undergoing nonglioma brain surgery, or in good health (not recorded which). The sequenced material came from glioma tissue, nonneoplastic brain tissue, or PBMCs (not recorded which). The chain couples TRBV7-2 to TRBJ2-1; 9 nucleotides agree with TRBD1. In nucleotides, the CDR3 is TGTGCCAGCAGCCTAGGGACAGGGAACAATGAGCAGTTCTTA. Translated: CASSLGTGNNEQFL.